Sequencing of this T cell receptor (beta chain) was carried out in a study of T-cell memory formation after mild COVID-19. Each CDR3 protein is one row after TCRdb ran MiXCR on the 5' RACE reads. The sample lists 90,000 to 120,000 distinct CDR3 sequences; under 15% were seen once. V gave up 1 base and J gave up 11 bases, with 16 bases separating them. Germline CDR1 LGHNA, CDR2 YSLEER. The CDR3 is made up of 14 amino acids. Study outcomes and limitations: SARS-CoV-2 specificity of second-wave clones peaking day 37 was unconfirmed. Contracting CD4+ clones sat mainly in CM and EM; CD8+ in EMRA. Clones that got smaller from day 15 to 85 had even CD4/CD8, while clones growing later tipped toward CD4+.

Turning to this clonotype: The antigen is undetermined.

The sequenced sample consisted of PBMCs or a T cell subset sorted from them (not recorded which). The clonotype was recovered from a man aged 18 to 30 who had mild COVID-19 (a few samples of this study predate the infection). Cell type and time point are not known. The chain uses TRBV4-3 and TRBJ2-3, with D tentatively TRBD2 (6 bases). CDR3 bases: TGCGCCAGCAGCCAAGGGGAGGAGGCAGCGGGGCAGTATTTT. Its translation: CASSQGEEAAGQYF.